What follows are 5 T cell receptor beta chains derived from one specimen sequenced in a study of T cell clones after liver transplantation. This table comes from immunoSEQ multiplex PCR, and its TCRdb copy is limited to in-frame clones, with some not included. The sample has about 51,000 clones, approximately 87% seen once; the top ten hold approximately 14%. The sample consisted of CD8+ T cells from blood, taken 12 months after liver transplant. The source is a human patient who received a liver transplant. Some T cells may be the graft donor's.

The gene calls are TRBV29-1 and TRBJ2-2, with TRBD2 matching over 8 bases. V lost 2 bases and J lost 3; bases outside the gene matches: 5. Per the germline V gene, CDR1 is SQVTM and CDR2 is ANQGSEA. CDR3 length: 15 amino acids. The CDR3 spells CSVELAGGYTGELFF. CDR3 bases: TGCAGCGTTGAACTCGCGGGAGGATACACCGGGGAGCTGTTTTTT.

This chain joins TRBV5-1 and TRBJ1-1; possibly TRBD1 for D (6 bases). V dropped 6 bases and J dropped 5 bases, with 11 bases sitting between them. Germline-derived CDR1 and CDR2 are SGHRS and YFSETQ. This CDR3 has 12 amino acids. This chain's CDR3 is CASTSQGTEAFF. CDR3 bases: TGCGCCAGCACCTCCCAGGGGACTGAAGCTTTCTTT.

Sample share makes this clone large. The rearrangement joins TRBV5-1 to TRBJ1-1, with a weak D call TRBD1 (6 bases). Trimming stripped 0 bases from V and 4 bases from J, with 10 bases between. The CDR3 has 14 residues. Germline CDR1 is SGHRS and CDR2 is YFSETQ. CDR3 nucleotide sequence: TGCGCCAGCAGCTTGGCTGGGGGCGGCACTGAAGCTTTCTTT. This translates into CASSLAGGGTEAFF.

This clone showed up just once. The rearrangement joins TRBV5-6 to TRBJ2-1; TRBD1 is a possible D gene (7 bases). Germline CDR1 and CDR2: SGHDT and YYEEEE. The CDR3 is made up of 17 amino acids. V dropped 3 bases and J dropped 9 bases, with 25 bases sitting between them. The CDR3 sequence is CASSSRGVYTGRAEQFF. DNA for the CDR3: TGTGCCAGCAGCTCCAGGGGGGTTTACACCGGAAGGGCTGAGCAGTTCTTC.

The CDR3 bases are TGTGCCAGCAGCTTTCTGTTGGGAACTGAAGCTTTCTTT. Translated, it gives CASSFLLGTEAFF. The chain uses TRBV7-9 and TRBJ1-1, with D hard to call. Germline V gene data show CDR1 as SEHNR and CDR2 as FQNEAQ (reference sequence). Trimming stripped 3 bases from V and 5 bases from J, with 10 bases between. The CDR3 length is 13 residues.